The present entry profiles one T cell receptor beta chain with its context. What it recognizes is unknown. Looked up from germline, CDR1 is SGHTA and CDR2 is FQGNSA. The CDR3 spans 17 residues. 5'RACE template switching with UMIs generated TCR beta cDNA. For each CDR3 protein, TCRdb gives one entry from its re-call of the 5' RACE reads, without DNA. This sample's table reports a few hundred thousand distinct CDR3 sequences. This record belongs to a study of T cells expressing NK-cell markers. Notes on the study in general: The dominant NKG2C+ clonotypes represented 1.0-7.0% of CD8+ T cells in five or six donors.

The source is a man aged 18 to 30 in good health. Sample: blood T cells: a sorted CD56 or NKG2C T cell subset, CD4+ or CD8+ T cells, or bulk PBMC T cells (not recorded which). The J gene is TRBJ2-2, the V gene TRBV7-2; TCRdb proposes TRBD2, but this gene call is untestable without DNA. CDR3 amino acids: CASSPRLAGDSTGELFF.